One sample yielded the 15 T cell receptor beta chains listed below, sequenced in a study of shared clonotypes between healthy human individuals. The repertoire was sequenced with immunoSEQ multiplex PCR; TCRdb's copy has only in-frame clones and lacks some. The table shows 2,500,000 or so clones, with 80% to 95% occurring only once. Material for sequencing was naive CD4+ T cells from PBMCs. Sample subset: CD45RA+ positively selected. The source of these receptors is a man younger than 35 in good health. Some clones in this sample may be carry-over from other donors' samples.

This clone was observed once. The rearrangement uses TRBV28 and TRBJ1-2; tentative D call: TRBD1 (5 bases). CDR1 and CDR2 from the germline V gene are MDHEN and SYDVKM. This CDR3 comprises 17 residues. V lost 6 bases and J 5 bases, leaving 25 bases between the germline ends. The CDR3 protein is CASRLGRYGPPEYGYTF. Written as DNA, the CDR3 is TGTGCCAGCAGGCTGGGACGTTATGGGCCACCGGAGTATGGCTACACCTTC.

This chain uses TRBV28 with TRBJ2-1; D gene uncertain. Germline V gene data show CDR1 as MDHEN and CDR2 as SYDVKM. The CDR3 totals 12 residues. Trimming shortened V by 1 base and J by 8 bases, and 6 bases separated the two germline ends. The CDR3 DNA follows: TGTGCCAGCAGTTTATCAGTGGATGAGCAGTTCTTC. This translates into CASSLSVDEQFF.

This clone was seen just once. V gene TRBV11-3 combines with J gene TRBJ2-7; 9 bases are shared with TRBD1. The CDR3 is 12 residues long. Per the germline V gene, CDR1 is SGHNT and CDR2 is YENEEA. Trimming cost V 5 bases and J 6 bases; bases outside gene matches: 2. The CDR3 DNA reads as TGTGCCAGCAGCCGGACAGGGGTCGAGCAGTACTTC. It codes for CASSRTGVEQYF.

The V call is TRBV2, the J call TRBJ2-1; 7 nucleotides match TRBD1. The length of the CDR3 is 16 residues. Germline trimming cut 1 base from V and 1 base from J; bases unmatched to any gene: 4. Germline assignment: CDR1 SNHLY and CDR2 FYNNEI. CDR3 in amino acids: CASSEDRGRSYNEQFF. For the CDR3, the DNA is TGTGCCAGCAGTGAAGACAGGGGTAGGTCCTACAATGAGCAGTTCTTC.

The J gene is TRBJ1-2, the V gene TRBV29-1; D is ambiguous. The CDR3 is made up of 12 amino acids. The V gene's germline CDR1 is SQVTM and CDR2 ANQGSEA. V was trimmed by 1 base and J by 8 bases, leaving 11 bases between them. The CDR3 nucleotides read TGCAGCGTTGAAGGGTGGACGGCGGGCTACACCTTC. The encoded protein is CSVEGWTAGYTF.

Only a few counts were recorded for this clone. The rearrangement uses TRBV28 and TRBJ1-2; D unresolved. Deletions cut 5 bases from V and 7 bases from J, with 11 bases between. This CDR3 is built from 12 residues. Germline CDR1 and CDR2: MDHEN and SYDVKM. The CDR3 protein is CASSPVASGYTF. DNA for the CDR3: TGTGCCAGCAGTCCAGTCGCGAGTGGCTACACCTTC.

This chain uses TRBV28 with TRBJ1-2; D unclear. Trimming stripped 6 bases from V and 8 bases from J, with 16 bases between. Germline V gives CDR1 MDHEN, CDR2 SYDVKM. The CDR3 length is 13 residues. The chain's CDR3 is CASSSPDRPGYTF. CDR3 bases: TGTGCCAGCAGCTCTCCAGACCGTCCCGGCTACACCTTC.

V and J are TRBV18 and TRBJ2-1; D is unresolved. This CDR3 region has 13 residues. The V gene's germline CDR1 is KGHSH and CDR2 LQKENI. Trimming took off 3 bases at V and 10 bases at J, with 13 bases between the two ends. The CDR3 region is CASSPGKVLEQFF. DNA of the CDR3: TGTGCCAGCTCACCGGGGAAGGTCCTCGAGCAGTTCTTC. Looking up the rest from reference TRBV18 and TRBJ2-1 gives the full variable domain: NAGVMQNPRHLVRRRGQEARLRCSPMKGHSHVYWYRQLPEEGLKFMVYLQKENIIDESGMPKERFSAEFPKEGPSILRIQQVVRGDSAAYFCASSPGKVLEQFFGPGTRLTVL.

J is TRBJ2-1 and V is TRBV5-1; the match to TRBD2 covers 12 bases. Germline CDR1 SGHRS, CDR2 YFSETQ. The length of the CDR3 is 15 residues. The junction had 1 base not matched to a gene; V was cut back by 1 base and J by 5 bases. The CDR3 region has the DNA TGCGCCAGCAGCTTGCGACTAGCGGGGGACAATGAGCAGTTCTTC. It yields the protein CASSLRLAGDNEQFF. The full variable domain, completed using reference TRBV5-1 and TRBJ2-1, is KAGVTQTPRYLIKTRGQQVTLSCSPISGHRSVSWYQQTPGQGLQFLFEYFSETQRNKGNFPGRFSGRQFSNSRSEMNVSTLELGDSALYLCASSLRLAGDNEQFFGPGTRLTVL.

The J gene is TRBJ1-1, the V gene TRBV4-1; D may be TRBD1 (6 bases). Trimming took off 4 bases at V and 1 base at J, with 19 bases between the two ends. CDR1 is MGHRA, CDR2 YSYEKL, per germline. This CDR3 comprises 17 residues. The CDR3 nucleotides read TGCGCCAGCAGCCGAAAGGGGGGGGAGTTGTCGAACACTGAAGCTTTCTTT. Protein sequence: CASSRKGGELSNTEAFF.

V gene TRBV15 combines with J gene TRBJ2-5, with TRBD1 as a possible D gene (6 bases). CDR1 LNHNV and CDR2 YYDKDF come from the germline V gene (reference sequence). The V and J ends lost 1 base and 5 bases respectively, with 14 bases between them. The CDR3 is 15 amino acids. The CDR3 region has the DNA TGTGCCACCAGCAGAGCAAAGCCCCAGGGGGAGACCCAGTACTTC. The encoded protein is CATSRAKPQGETQYF. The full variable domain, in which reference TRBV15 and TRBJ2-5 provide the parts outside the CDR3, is DAMVIQNPRYQVTQFGKPVTLSCSQTLNHNVMYWYQQKSSQAPKLLFHYYDKDFNNEADTPDNFQSRRPNTSFCFLDIRSPGLGDTAMYLCATSRAKPQGETQYFGPGTRLLVL.

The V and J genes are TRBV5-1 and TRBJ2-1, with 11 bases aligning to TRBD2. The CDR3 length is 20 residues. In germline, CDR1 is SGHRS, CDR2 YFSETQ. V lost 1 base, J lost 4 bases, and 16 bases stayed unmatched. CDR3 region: CASSLLRASGRPHLYNEQFF. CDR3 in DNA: TGCGCCAGCAGCTTGCTCCGGGCTAGCGGGAGGCCCCACCTATACAATGAGCAGTTCTTC. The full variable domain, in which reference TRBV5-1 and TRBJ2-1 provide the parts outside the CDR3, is KAGVTQTPRYLIKTRGQQVTLSCSPISGHRSVSWYQQTPGQGLQFLFEYFSETQRNKGNFPGRFSGRQFSNSRSEMNVSTLELGDSALYLCASSLLRASGRPHLYNEQFFGPGTRLTVL.

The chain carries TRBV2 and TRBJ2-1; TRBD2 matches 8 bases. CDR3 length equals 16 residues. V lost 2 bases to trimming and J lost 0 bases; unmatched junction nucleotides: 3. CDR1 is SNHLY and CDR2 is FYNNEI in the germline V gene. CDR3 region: CASSEFLAGSYNEQFF. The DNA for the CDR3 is TGTGCCAGCAGTGAATTTCTAGCGGGCTCCTACAATGAGCAGTTCTTC.

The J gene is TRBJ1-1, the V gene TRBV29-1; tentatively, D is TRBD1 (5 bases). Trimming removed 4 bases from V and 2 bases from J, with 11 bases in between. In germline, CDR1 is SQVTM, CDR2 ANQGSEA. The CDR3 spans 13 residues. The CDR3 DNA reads TGCAGCGTTGGGAGGGACGGCAACACTGAAGCTTTCTTT. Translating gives CSVGRDGNTEAFF.

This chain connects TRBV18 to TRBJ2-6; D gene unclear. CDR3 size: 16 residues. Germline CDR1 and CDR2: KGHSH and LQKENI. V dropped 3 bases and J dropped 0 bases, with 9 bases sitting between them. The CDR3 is CASSPVIGSGANVLTF. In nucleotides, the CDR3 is TGTGCCAGCTCACCTGTCATAGGCTCTGGGGCCAACGTCCTGACTTTC. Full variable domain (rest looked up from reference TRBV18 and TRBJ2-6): NAGVMQNPRHLVRRRGQEARLRCSPMKGHSHVYWYRQLPEEGLKFMVYLQKENIIDESGMPKERFSAEFPKEGPSILRIQQVVRGDSAAYFCASSPVIGSGANVLTFGAGSRLTVL.